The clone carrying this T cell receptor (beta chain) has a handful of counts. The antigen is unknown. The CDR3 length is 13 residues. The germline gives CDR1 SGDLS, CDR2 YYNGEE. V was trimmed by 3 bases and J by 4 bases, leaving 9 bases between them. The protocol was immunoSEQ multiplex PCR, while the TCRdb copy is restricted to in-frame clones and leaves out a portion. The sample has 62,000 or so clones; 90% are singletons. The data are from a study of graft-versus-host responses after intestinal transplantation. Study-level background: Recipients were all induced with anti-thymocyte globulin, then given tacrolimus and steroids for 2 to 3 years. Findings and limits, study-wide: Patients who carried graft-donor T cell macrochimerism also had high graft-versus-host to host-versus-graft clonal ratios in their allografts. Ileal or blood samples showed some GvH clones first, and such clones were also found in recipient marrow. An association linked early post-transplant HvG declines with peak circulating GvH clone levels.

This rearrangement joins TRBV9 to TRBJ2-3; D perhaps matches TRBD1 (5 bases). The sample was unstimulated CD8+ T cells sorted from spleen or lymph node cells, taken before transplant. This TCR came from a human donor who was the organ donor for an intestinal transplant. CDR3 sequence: CASSGQTADTQYF. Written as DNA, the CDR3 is TGTGCCAGCAGCGGACAGACGGCAGATACGCAGTATTTT.